This TCR beta chain stems from a study of CD4 T cells in relation to SARS-CoV-2 and coronaviruses. Study-wide context: The HLA restriction of the shared crossreactive spike epitopes was mapped. Study-wide results and caveats: No crossreactivity against non-spike viral proteins was tested here. Culture-expanded clones reflect memory recall rather than primary priming during culture.

The CDR3 consists of 15 residues. With 5 bases clipped from V and 7 bases from J, the junction kept 13 bases outside the gene matches. Germline loops: CDR1 LNHDA, CDR2 SQIVND (reference sequence). This table comes from immunoSEQ multiplex PCR, and its TCRdb copy is limited to in-frame clones, with some not included. The sample yields 60,000 to 80,000 clones, around 87% seen once. On this clone: Its target is unknown.

Unexposed donor CD4+ T cells date from about 2010-2019, before the COVID-19 pandemic. Naive and memory CD4+ T cells came from enriched cryopreserved PBMCs. The rearrangement uses TRBV19 and TRBJ2-5, with 7 nucleotides matching TRBD2. This sequence originates from a human donor in good health. The sequenced sample was memory CD4+ T cells from PBMCs. The CDR3 loop reads CASSPTGTSGGTQYF. The CDR3 bases are TGTGCCAGTAGTCCAACCGGGACGTCGGGGGGGACCCAGTACTTC.